Listed below are T cell receptor beta chains from one sample, sequenced in a study of blood T cell repertoires in COVID-19. Profiling relied on immunoSEQ multiplex PCR, and the TCRdb table lists in-frame clones only, not all of them. Of about 300,000 clones listed, approximately 85% are singletons. The sample taken for sequencing was peripheral blood. Receptors were obtained from a woman aged 45 to 65 with acute or convalescent COVID-19. The conserved cysteine and the conserved F or W are not part of the CDR3 here. Each record gives: J gene, V gene, CDR3 length, CDR3 protein.

J: TRBJ2-7; V: TRBV7-3; length: 12; CDR3: ASSLIGQLGEQY
J: TRBJ1-1; V: TRBV7-3; length: 11; CDR3: ASSLSSAAEAF
J: TRBJ1-4; V: TRBV24-1; length: 13; CDR3: ATSPTESTNEKLF
J: TRBJ1-1; V: TRBV20-1; length: 9; CDR3: SAITGTGAF
J: TRBJ2-1; V: TRBV3-1/TRBV3-2; length: 19; CDR3: ASSQDGGTGLAGGPLNEQF
J: TRBJ2-5; V: TRBV6-5; length: 13; CDR3: ASSSHSGSYETQY
J: TRBJ1-5; V: TRBV7-9; length: 14; CDR3: ASSFSGTGRNQPQH
J: TRBJ2-7; V: TRBV5-1; length: 11; CDR3: ASSFQGNHEQY
J: TRBJ2-4; V: TRBV5-4; length: 15; CDR3: ASSTSPAGPYQNIQY
J: TRBJ1-2; V: TRBV29-1; length: 10; CDR3: SVEEAGYGYT
J: TRBJ2-1; V: TRBV1; length: 15; CDR3: TSSRPPGLRGCIEQF
J: TRBJ1-1; V: TRBV7-3; length: 12; CDR3: ASSLMHGNTEAF
J: TRBJ2-1; V: TRBV3-1/TRBV3-2; length: 13; CDR3: ASRKSGATHNEQF
J: TRBJ1-5; V: TRBV7-2; length: 14; CDR3: ASSPTDRGGNQPQH
J: TRBJ2-1; V: TRBV11-2; length: 15; CDR3: ASSLIWAYGSYNEQF
J: TRBJ1-5; V: TRBV28; length: 13; CDR3: ASTGYTRSNQPQH
J: TRBJ2-1; V: TRBV28; length: 15; CDR3: ASRGGLAETSYNEQF
J: TRBJ1-2; V: TRBV9; length: 13; CDR3: ASSAGAPLVDGYT
J: TRBJ1-1; V: TRBV19; length: 11; CDR3: ASKAQINTEAF
J: TRBJ2-5; V: TRBV9; length: 13; CDR3: ASSVDGTGKETQY
J: TRBJ2-3; V: TRBV4-2; length: 15; CDR3: ASSQAASGGYTDTQY
J: TRBJ2-2; V: TRBV7-9; length: 13; CDR3: ASSFDRGITGELF